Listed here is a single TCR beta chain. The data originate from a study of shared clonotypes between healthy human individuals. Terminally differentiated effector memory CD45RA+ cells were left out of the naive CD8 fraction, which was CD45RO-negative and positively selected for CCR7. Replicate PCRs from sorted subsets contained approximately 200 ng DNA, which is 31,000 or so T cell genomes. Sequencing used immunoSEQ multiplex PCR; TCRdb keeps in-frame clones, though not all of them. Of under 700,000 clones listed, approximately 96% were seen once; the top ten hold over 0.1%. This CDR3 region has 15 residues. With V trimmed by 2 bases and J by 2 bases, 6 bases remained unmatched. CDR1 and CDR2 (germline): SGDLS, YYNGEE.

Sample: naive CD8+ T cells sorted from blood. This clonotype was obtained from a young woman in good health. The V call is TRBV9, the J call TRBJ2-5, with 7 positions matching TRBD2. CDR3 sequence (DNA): TGTGCCAGCAGCGTTAGCGGGCGGGGACAAGAGACCCAGTACTTC. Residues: CASSVSGRGQETQYF.